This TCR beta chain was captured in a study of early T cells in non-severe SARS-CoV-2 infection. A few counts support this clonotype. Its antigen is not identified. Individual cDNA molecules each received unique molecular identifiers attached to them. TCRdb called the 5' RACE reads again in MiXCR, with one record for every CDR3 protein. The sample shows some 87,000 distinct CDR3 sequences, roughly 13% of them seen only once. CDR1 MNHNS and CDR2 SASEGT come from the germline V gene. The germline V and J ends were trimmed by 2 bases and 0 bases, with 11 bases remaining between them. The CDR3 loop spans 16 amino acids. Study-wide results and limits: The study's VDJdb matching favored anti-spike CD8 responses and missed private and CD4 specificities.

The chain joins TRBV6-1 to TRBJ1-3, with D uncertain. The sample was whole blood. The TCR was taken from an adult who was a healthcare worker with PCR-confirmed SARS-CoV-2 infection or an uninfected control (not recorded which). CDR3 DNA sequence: TGTGCCAGCAGTGAAAGGTCCCCGAGCTCTGGAAACACCATATATTTT. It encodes CASSERSPSSGNTIYF.